The 5 T cell receptor beta chains below come from one sample, sequenced in a study of regulatory T cells in long-lasting Graves disease. Sequencing libraries for TCR beta were prepared with iRepertoire HTBI primers and Arm-PCR of CDR3 regions. TCRdb reprocessed the multiplex PCR reads via MiXCR and lists one record per CDR3 protein. The sample contains 450,000 to 650,000 distinct CDR3 sequences, 15% to 20% of which appear only once. Sample time point: newly diagnosed GD, antithyroid drugs for less than 3 months. Making the TCR library involved RNA that had been extracted from PBMCs. This sample was shared with a second study, whose subject was T cells in Graves' hyperthyroidism and ophthalmopathy.

This material consisted of peripheral blood mononuclear cells (PBMCs), taken at new diagnosis, from a patient treated with antithyroid drugs. All receptors derive from a woman aged 35-65 years with Graves disease.

On this clonotype itself: A much larger clone is a single base away; this may be a read error. The J gene is TRBJ2-1, the V gene TRBV2; no clear D gene. Germline assignment: CDR1 SNHLY and CDR2 FYNNEI. CDR3 size: 11 residues. V was trimmed by 6 bases and J by 10 bases, leaving 10 bases between them. The CDR3 coding sequence is TGTGCCAGCAGCAACGGCGAGGAGCAGTTCTTC. This gives the protein CASSNGEEQFF.

This clonotype was picked up a small number of times. The V and J genes are TRBV12-3 or TRBV12-4 and TRBJ1-3; the D is unclear. The CDR3 has 13 residues. V lost 6 bases and J lost 0, with 6 bases in between. CDR3 amino acids: CASRPTSGNTIYF. The CDR3 DNA follows: TGTGCCAGCAGACCCACCTCTGGAAACACCATATATTTT.

This clonotype occurred a few times. The V and J genes are TRBV2 and TRBJ2-2; D might be TRBD1 or TRBD2, each matching 5 bases. The germline V gene encodes CDR1 SNHLY and CDR2 FYNNEI. Between the trimmed V and J ends, which lost 4 bases and 4 bases, there was a span of 13 bases. There are 15 residues in the CDR3. CDR3 nucleotides: TGTGCCAGCAGTGCGGGTCTTGGGGGCACCGGGGAGCTGTTTTTT. This codes for CASSAGLGGTGELFF.

This clonotype was picked up many times. The gene calls are TRBV5-6 and TRBJ2-7, with 9 bases fitting TRBD1. The CDR3 runs to 14 residues. Germline-derived CDR1 and CDR2 are SGHDT and YYEEEE. V lost 6 bases to trimming and J lost 2 bases; unmatched junction nucleotides: 6. The CDR3 loop is CASTRDRAPYEQYF. CDR3 nucleotides: TGTGCCAGCACACGGGACAGGGCACCCTACGAGCAGTACTTC.

This clonotype has a handful of counts. V is TRBV7-9 and J is TRBJ2-3; D might be TRBD1 (5 bases). The CDR3 is 16 amino acids. V was clipped by 1 base and J by 2 bases, with 13 bases between them. The germline CDR1 and CDR2 sequences are SEHNR and FQNEAQ (reference sequence). CDR3 loop: CASSLGGAQATDTQYF. The CDR3 bases are TGTGCCAGCAGCTTAGGCGGAGCACAGGCCACAGATACGCAGTATTTT.